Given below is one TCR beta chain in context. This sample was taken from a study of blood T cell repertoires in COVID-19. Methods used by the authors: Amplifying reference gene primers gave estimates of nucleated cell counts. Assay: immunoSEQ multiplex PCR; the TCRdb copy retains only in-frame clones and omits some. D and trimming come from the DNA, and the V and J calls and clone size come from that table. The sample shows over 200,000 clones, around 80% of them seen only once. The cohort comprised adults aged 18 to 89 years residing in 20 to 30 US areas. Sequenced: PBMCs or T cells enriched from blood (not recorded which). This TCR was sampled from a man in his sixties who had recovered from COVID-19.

The CDR3 DNA sequence: TGCGCCAGCAGCCAGAGGACAGGGATCGGCTTATTATATGGCTACACCTTC. It is translated as CASSQRTGIGLLYGYTF. The rearrangement uses TRBV4-3 and TRBJ1-2, with TRBD1 matching 8 bases. Germline CDR1 LGHNA, CDR2 YSLEER. With V trimmed by 3 bases and J by 5 bases, 14 bases remained unmatched. This CDR3 has 17 amino acids.